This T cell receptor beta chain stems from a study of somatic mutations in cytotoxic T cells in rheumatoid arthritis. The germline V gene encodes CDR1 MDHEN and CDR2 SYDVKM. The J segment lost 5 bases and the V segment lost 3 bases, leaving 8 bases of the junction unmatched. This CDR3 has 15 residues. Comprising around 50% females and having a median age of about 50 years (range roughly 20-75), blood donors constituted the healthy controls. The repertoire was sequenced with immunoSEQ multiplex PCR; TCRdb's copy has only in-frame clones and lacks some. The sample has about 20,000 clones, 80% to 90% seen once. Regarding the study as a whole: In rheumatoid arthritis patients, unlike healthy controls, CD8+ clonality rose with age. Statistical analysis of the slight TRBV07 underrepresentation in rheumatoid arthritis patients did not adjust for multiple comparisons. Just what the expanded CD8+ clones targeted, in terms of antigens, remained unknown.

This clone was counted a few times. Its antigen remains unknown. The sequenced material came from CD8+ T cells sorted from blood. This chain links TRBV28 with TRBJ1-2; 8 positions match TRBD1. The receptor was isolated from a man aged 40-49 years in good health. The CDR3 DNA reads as TGTGCCAGCAGTTTTACCACAGGGGGATGGTATGGCTACACCTTC. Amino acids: CASSFTTGGWYGYTF.